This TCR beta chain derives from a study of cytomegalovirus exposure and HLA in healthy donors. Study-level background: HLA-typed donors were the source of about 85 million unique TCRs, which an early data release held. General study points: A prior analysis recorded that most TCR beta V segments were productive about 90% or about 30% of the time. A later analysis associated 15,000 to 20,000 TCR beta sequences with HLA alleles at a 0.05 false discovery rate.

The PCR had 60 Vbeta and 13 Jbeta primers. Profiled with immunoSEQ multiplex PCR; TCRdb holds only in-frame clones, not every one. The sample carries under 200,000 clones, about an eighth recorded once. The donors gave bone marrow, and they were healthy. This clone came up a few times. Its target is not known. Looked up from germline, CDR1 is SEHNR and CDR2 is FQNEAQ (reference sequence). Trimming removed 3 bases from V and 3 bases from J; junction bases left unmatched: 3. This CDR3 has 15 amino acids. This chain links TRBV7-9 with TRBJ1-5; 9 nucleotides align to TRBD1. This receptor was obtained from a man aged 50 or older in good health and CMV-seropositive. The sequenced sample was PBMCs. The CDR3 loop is CASSFDRGINQPQHF. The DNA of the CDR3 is TGTGCCAGCAGCTTCGACAGGGGGATCAATCAGCCCCAGCATTTT.